This entry lists 21 T cell receptor beta chains sequenced from one sample in a study of regulatory T cells in long-lasting Graves disease. Time point here: persistent/refractory GD, antithyroid drugs over 5 years with positive TRAb. The TCR library was prepared using RNA isolated from PBMCs. CDR3 regions were amplified by Arm-PCR using iRepertoire HTBI primers to build TCR beta libraries. TCRdb redid the calling of the multiplex PCR reads with MiXCR, one entry per CDR3 protein. The data hold some 370,000 distinct CDR3 sequences, with less than 30% observed a single time. The sequences come from peripheral blood mononuclear cells (PBMCs), collected when the disease was refractory, from a patient treated with antithyroid drugs. Source of these receptors: a middle-aged woman with Graves disease.

This clonotype came up many times. The chain links TRBV2 to TRBJ2-2; D is unclear. Germline assignment: CDR1 SNHLY and CDR2 FYNNEI. With 2 bases removed from V and 6 bases from J, the gap between germline ends came to 10 bases. The CDR3 totals 14 residues. CDR3 in DNA: TGTGCCAGCAGTGAACTCCTGGAACCCGGGGAGCTGTTTTTT. It specifies CASSELLEPGELFF.

The chain joins TRBV5-1 to TRBJ2-5, with 7 bases aligning to TRBD1. The CDR3 has 15 amino acids. Trimming removed 1 base from V and 4 bases from J; junction bases left unmatched: 7. Germline V gene data show CDR1 as SGHRS and CDR2 as YFSETQ. The CDR3 nucleotides are TGCGCCAGCAGCTTGACCAGGGGGTCGAGAGAGACCCAGTACTTC. Amino acid sequence: CASSLTRGSRETQYF.

The CDR3 DNA sequence: TGTGCCAGCAGCCTTAGAGTTTGGACTAGCGGGAGCCCCAATGAGCAGTTCTTC. It translates to CASSLRVWTSGSPNEQFF. The rearrangement uses TRBV7-8 and TRBJ2-1; 13 bases map to TRBD2. CDR3 length: 18 amino acids. CDR1 and CDR2 (germline): SGHVS, FQNEAQ. Unmatched junction bases numbered 13, after V lost 5 bases and J lost 6 bases.

This clonotype occurred many times. The rearrangement joins TRBV7-2 to TRBJ2-1, with TRBD1 as a possible D gene (5 bases). The CDR3 sequence is 13 residues long. The germline V and J ends were trimmed by 1 base and 10 bases, with 11 bases remaining between them. The germline V gene has CDR1 SGHTA and CDR2 FQGNSA. The CDR3 bases are TGTGCCAGCAGCTTAGATTCATGGGGCGAGCAGTTCTTC. Translating it yields CASSLDSWGEQFF. Together with reference TRBV7-2 and TRBJ2-1, the CDR3 gives the full variable domain: GAGVSQSPSNKVTEKGKDVELRCDPISGHTALYWYRQSLGQGLEFLIYFQGNSAPDKSGLPSDRFSAERTGGSVSTLTIQRTQQEDSAVYLCASSLDSWGEQFFGPGTRLTVL.

This clonotype was seen repeatedly, ten times or more. DNA for the CDR3: TGTGCCAGCAGTGAACAGGGAACCTACGAGCAGTACTTC. Its translation: CASSEQGTYEQYF. The V call is TRBV2, the J call TRBJ2-7; a weak D match, TRBD1 (5 bases). Germline values: CDR1 SNHLY, CDR2 FYNNEI. Trimming removed 2 bases from V and 2 bases from J, with 7 bases in between. The CDR3 length is 13 residues.

This clonotype was counted a few times. CDR3 residues: CASSDSLAKDLEQYF. The CDR3 DNA reads as TGTGCCAGCAGCGACTCGCTAGCGAAGGATCTCGAGCAGTACTTC. The genes are TRBV7-9 and TRBJ2-7; maybe TRBD2 (6 bases). Germline lookup yields CDR1 SEHNR and CDR2 FQNEAQ (reference sequence). This CDR3 has 15 residues. V was trimmed by 5 bases and J by 6 bases, leaving 20 bases between them.

The rearrangement uses TRBV11-2 and TRBJ2-1; D is possibly TRBD1 or TRBD2 (5 bases each). The CDR3 loop spans 13 amino acids. Germline lookup yields CDR1 SGHAT and CDR2 FQNNGV. V was clipped by 3 bases and J by 10 bases, with 13 bases between them. CDR3 amino acids: CASSFSTGTEQFF. CDR3 coding DNA: TGTGCCAGCAGCTTTTCTACCGGGACGGAGCAGTTCTTC.

This clonotype has at least ten counts. The chain employs TRBV20-1 and TRBJ1-5; D remains ambiguous. V was clipped by 3 bases and J by 3 bases, with 9 bases between them. Germline CDR1 reads DFQATT; CDR2 reads SNEGSKA (reference sequence). The length of the CDR3 is 13 residues. The CDR3 sequence: CSASPTLNQPQHF. The CDR3 nucleotides are TGCAGTGCTAGCCCCACGCTCAATCAGCCCCAGCATTTT.

This clonotype was observed a handful of times. A read error may explain this, as a much larger clone is one base away. The CDR3 loop is CASSDGGLAGALETQYF. CDR3 in DNA: TGTGCCAGCAGTGACGGAGGACTAGCGGGAGCCCTGGAGACCCAGTACTTC. The chain recombines TRBV6-1 with TRBJ2-5, with 13 bases aligning to TRBD2. With 3 bases clipped from V and 5 bases from J, the junction kept 9 bases outside the gene matches. From germline, CDR1 is MNHNS and CDR2 SASEGT. This CDR3 contains 17 residues.

This clonotype was seen many times. The V gene is TRBV2, the J gene TRBJ2-7, with D unclear. Germline V gene lookup returns CDR1 SNHLY and CDR2 FYNNEI. This CDR3 is 10 amino acids long. V was shortened by 7 bases and J by 5 bases, with 6 bases between the two germline ends. For the CDR3, the DNA is TGTGCCAGCATTGGGAACGAGCAGTACTTC. This codes for CASIGNEQYF.

The table lists this clonotype with a count of one. This may be a read error: a much more frequent sequence differs by one nucleotide. V usage is TRBV28 and J usage is TRBJ2-2; D perhaps matches TRBD1 (6 bases). CDR3 length: 15 residues. V was cut by 8 bases and J by 1 base, with 14 bases left in between. Germline loops: CDR1 MDHEN, CDR2 SYDVKM. CDR3 loop: CASGRRGLNTGELFF. The CDR3 DNA reads TGTGCCAGCGGCCGCAGGGGTCTGAACACCGGGGAGCTGTTTTTT.

The table lists this clonotype with many counts. The rearrangement uses TRBV28 and TRBJ1-4; D possibly corresponds to TRBD1 (6 bases). Trimming took off 5 bases at V and 8 bases at J, with 15 bases between the two ends. The germline V gene encodes CDR1 MDHEN and CDR2 SYDVKM. The CDR3 loop spans 14 amino acids. The DNA for the CDR3 is TGTGCCAGCAGTCCTACCGACAGGCAGGAAAAACTGTTTTTT. This translates into CASSPTDRQEKLFF.

There are many counts of this clonotype. The chain recombines TRBV7-2 with TRBJ1-2; 8 positions match TRBD1. Losses at the gene ends were 4 bases for V and 3 bases for J; bases not matched to a gene: 4. CDR3 size: 14 residues. In germline, CDR1 is SGHTA, CDR2 FQGNSA. CDR3 DNA sequence: TGTGCCAGCAGCTCCAGGACAGGGCACTATGGCTACACCTTC. Translating gives CASSSRTGHYGYTF.

In this sample, this clonotype turned up many times. The chain combines TRBV12-3 or TRBV12-4 with TRBJ2-7; TRBD1 is a possible D gene (6 bases). The CDR3 sequence is 11 residues long. With 6 bases removed from V and 7 bases from J, the gap between germline ends came to 10 bases. The CDR3: CASSPGDEQYF. In DNA form, the CDR3 reads TGTGCCAGCAGCCCAGGGGATGAGCAGTACTTC.

This clonotype was detected a few times. The chain recombines TRBV13 with TRBJ1-3; TRBD1 is a possible D gene (6 bases). CDR1 and CDR2 from the germline V gene are PRHDT and FYEKMQ (reference sequence). The CDR3 sequence is 16 residues long. The V end was cut by 5 bases, the J end by 4 bases, with 18 bases between. The DNA for the CDR3 is TGTGCCAGCAGCATTACAGGGAATCGTGTAGGAAACACCATATATTTT. The encoded protein is CASSITGNRVGNTIYF. The variable domain in full, completed from reference TRBV13 and TRBJ1-3, reads AAGVIQSPRHLIKEKRETATLKCYPIPRHDTVYWYQQGPGQDPQFLISFYEKMQSDKGSIPDRFSAQQFSDYHSELNMSSLELGDSALYFCASSITGNRVGNTIYFGEGSWLTVV.

This clonotype was observed many times. The chain is built from TRBV2 and TRBJ2-7, with D possibly being TRBD1 (6 bases). The V gene's germline CDR1 is SNHLY and CDR2 FYNNEI. The CDR3 runs to 14 residues. The V gene lost 2 bases and the J gene lost 3 bases, with 11 bases spanning the gap. CDR3 residues: CASSEQGSIYEQYF. In nucleotides, the CDR3 is TGTGCCAGCAGTGAACAGGGGTCCATCTACGAGCAGTACTTC.

This clonotype was detected many times. Sequence at one end of the junction differs from germline and may be a read error. The CDR3 DNA sequence: TGTGCTAGCAGCGACTCGAACACCGGGGAGCTGTTTTTT. Its protein product is CASSDSNTGELFF. V gene TRBV7-7 combines with J gene TRBJ2-2; no definite D call. The CDR3 totals 13 residues. Germline-derived CDR1 and CDR2 are SSHAT and FNYEAQ (reference sequence). Complete variable domain (other parts from reference TRBV7-7 and TRBJ2-2): GAGVSQSPRYKVTKRGQDVTLRCDPISSHATLYWYQQALGQGPEFLTYFNYEAQPDKSGLPSDRFSAERPEGSISTLTIQRTEQRDSAMYRCASSDSNTGELFFGEGSRLTVL.

The table lists this clonotype with a count of one. A much larger clone lies a single base off, so this may be a read error. The rearrangement links TRBV6-1 to TRBJ2-7; TRBD1 might be the D (6 bases). The length of the CDR3 is 15 residues. Germline loops: CDR1 MNHNS, CDR2 SASEGT. CDR3 region: CASSEGTANSYGQYF. DNA of the CDR3: TGTGCCAGCAGTGAAGGGACAGCTAACTCCTACGGGCAGTACTTC.

This clonotype was seen a single time. The chain carries TRBV14 and TRBJ2-7; no reliable D call. The V and J ends lost 0 bases and 5 bases respectively, with 5 bases between them. The CDR3 has 12 residues. Germline values: CDR1 SGHDN, CDR2 FVKESK. The CDR3 nucleotides read TGTGCCAGCAGCCAAGATGCCCACGAGCAGTACTTC. Its protein is CASSQDAHEQYF.

This clonotype has ten or more counts. The chain uses TRBV28 and TRBJ1-4; D may be TRBD1 (5 bases). V lost 3 bases, J lost 6 bases, and 11 bases lay in between. The CDR3 length is 14 residues. Germline loops: CDR1 MDHEN, CDR2 SYDVKM. CDR3 region: CASSLGGGYEKLFF. The CDR3 DNA is TGTGCCAGCAGTTTGGGGGGGGGGTATGAAAAACTGTTTTTT.

This clonotype has at least ten counts. The chain employs TRBV28 and TRBJ1-2; D is uncertain. This CDR3 is built from 13 residues. Between the trimmed V and J ends, which lost 7 bases and 4 bases, there was a span of 13 bases. Germline loops: CDR1 MDHEN, CDR2 SYDVKM. In nucleotides, the CDR3 is TGTGCCAGCACCATCGGGGTCCGCTATGGCTACACCTTC. This gives the protein CASTIGVRYGYTF.